The 23 T cell receptor beta chains below come from one sample, sequenced in a study of T cell responses to AZD1222 COVID-19 vaccine. Sequencing was performed with immunoSEQ multiplex PCR; in TCRdb, only in-frame clones are kept and a portion is missing. The repertoire has about 93,000 clones, over 75% of them found once; the top ten carry over 2%. The source was peripheral blood, collected 28 days after the second AZD1222 dose. The receptors here all came from an adult who received the AZD1222 COVID-19 vaccine.

This chain links TRBV3-1 (or the pseudogene TRBV3-2) with TRBJ2-7, with 7 bases fitting TRBD2. This CDR3 is 14 amino acids long. V trimming: 4 bases; J trimming: 3 bases; junction bases outside the gene matches: 6. Germline loops: CDR1 LGHDT, CDR2 YNNKEL (reference sequence). CDR3 amino acids: CASSPWTSNYEQYF. The CDR3 DNA is TGTGCCAGCAGCCCCTGGACTAGTAACTACGAGCAGTACTTC.

This clone was recorded once. At one end the junction does not follow the germline gene, possibly because of a read error. The rearrangement links TRBV6-6 to TRBJ1-1, with a possible D match to TRBD1 (5 bases). This CDR3 is built from 16 residues. Germline CDR1 is MNHNY and CDR2 is SVGAGI (reference sequence). This CDR3 reads CASSYALQDLNAEAFF. The CDR3 nucleotides are TGTGCCAGCAGTTACGCGTTACAGGACTTGAACGCTGAAGCTTTCTTT.

The chain recombines TRBV7-6 with TRBJ1-1; tentative D call: TRBD1 (5 bases). The CDR3 consists of 17 residues. Germline V gene lookup returns CDR1 SGHVS and CDR2 FNYEAQ. The V gene lost 0 bases and the J gene lost 0 bases, with 14 bases spanning the gap. The CDR3 region is CASSLALRGYLNTEAFF. DNA of the CDR3: TGTGCCAGCAGCTTAGCGCTAAGGGGCTATTTGAACACTGAAGCTTTCTTT.

This chain connects TRBV5-1 to TRBJ2-1; 8 nucleotides match TRBD2. V lost 0 bases and J lost 10; bases outside the gene matches: 6. The CDR3 is made up of 14 amino acids. The germline V gene has CDR1 SGHRS and CDR2 YFSETQ. The CDR3 bases are TGCGCCAGCAGCTTGGGGAGCGGGAGAGAAGAGCAGTTCTTC. It codes for CASSLGSGREEQFF.

The chain joins TRBV14 to TRBJ1-6, with D unclear. Trimming removed 3 bases at V and 0 bases at J, with 27 bases between. The germline V gene has CDR1 SGHDN and CDR2 FVKESK. The CDR3 totals 22 residues. The CDR3 here is CASSHHYLTSTTPSSYNSPLHF. In nucleotides, the CDR3 is TGTGCCAGCAGCCATCACTACTTAACGTCCACGACACCGAGCTCCTATAATTCACCCCTCCACTTT. The complete variable domain, with remaining parts taken from reference TRBV14 and TRBJ1-6, reads EAGVTQFPSHSVIEKGQTVTLRCDPISGHDNLYWYRRVMGKEIKFLLHFVKESKQDESGMPNNRFLAERTGGTYSTLKVQPAELEDSGVYFCASSHHYLTSTTPSSYNSPLHFGNGTRLTVT.

The table lists this clone with a few counts. The rearrangement joins TRBV7-6 to TRBJ2-1; 7 bases fit TRBD2. The V segment lost 5 bases and the J segment 4 bases; nucleotides outside the gene matches: 8. Germline CDR1 reads SGHVS; CDR2 reads FNYEAQ. The CDR3 length is 15 residues. As DNA, the CDR3 is TGTGCCAGCAGCGGTATGAGCGGGGCATACAATGAGCAGTTCTTC. It yields the protein CASSGMSGAYNEQFF. The variable domain in full, with the rest retrieved from reference TRBV7-6 and TRBJ2-1, is GAGVSQSPRYKVTKRGQDVALRCDPISGHVSLYWYRQALGQGPEFLTYFNYEAQQDKSGLPNDRFSAERPEGSISTLTIQRTEQRDSAMYRCASSGMSGAYNEQFFGPGTRLTVL.

This sequence joins TRBV30 and TRBJ1-2, with TRBD1 matching 8 bases. The trim removed 0 bases at V and 8 bases at J, leaving 8 bases unmatched. The germline gives CDR1 GTSNPN, CDR2 SVGIG (reference sequence). CDR3 length equals 14 residues. In nucleotides, the CDR3 is TGTGCCTGGAGTGTACAGGGGGTTTTAGGAGGCTACACCTTC. It specifies CAWSVQGVLGGYTF.

The rearrangement uses TRBV21-1 and TRBJ1-3; the table's D call TRBD1 went unverified against the DNA. TRBV21-1 is a pseudogene segment. CDR3 length: 17 residues. The CDR3 DNA reads TGTGCCAGCAGTAACCTAAAAAACGGACAATTAGGAAACACCATATATTTT. Translated, it gives CASSNLKNGQLGNTIYF.

The chain is built from TRBV6-1 and TRBJ1-1, with a tentative D call TRBD1 (6 bases). V lost 3 bases, J lost 5 bases, and 13 bases lay in between. The CDR3 length is 14 residues. Germline V gene sequence: CDR1 MNHNS, CDR2 SASEGT. The chain's CDR3 is CASSDMGARTEAFF. The CDR3 region has the DNA TGTGCCAGCAGTGATATGGGGGCGCGGACTGAAGCTTTCTTT.

The chain employs TRBV12-3 or TRBV12-4 and TRBJ1-2, with TRBD1 as a possible D gene (6 bases). V was clipped by 5 bases and J by 6 bases, with 7 bases between them. CDR3 length: 11 amino acids. The chain's CDR3 is CASSPGDGYTF. Written as DNA, the CDR3 is TGTGCCAGCAGTCCAGGGGATGGCTACACCTTC.

This clone has just a few counts. The chain uses TRBV5-4 and TRBJ2-1, with D uncertain. The CDR3 spans 11 residues. V lost 2 bases, J lost 8 bases, and 5 bases lay in between. Germline CDR1 SGHNT, CDR2 YYREEE (reference sequence). The CDR3 is CASSLMDEQFF. The CDR3 DNA reads as TGTGCCAGCAGCTTAATGGATGAGCAGTTCTTC.

This chain connects TRBV7-8 to TRBJ2-1; a possible D gene is TRBD2 (7 bases). Trimming took off 11 bases at V and 7 bases at J, with 24 bases between the two ends. Germline V gene sequence: CDR1 SGHVS, CDR2 FQNEAQ. CDR3 length: 15 amino acids. CDR3 nucleotides: TGTGCCGTAAGGGGGGGCGGGATAGTTGTAAATGAGCAGTTCTTC. Translation gives CAVRGGGIVVNEQFF.

The V and J genes are TRBV6-4 and TRBJ2-3; D is tentatively TRBD1 or TRBD2 (5 bases each). Trimming took 3 bases from V and 0 from J, leaving 7 bases between them. This CDR3 is built from 14 residues. Germline V gene data show CDR1 as MRHNA and CDR2 as SNTAGT. In nucleotides, the CDR3 is TGTGCCAGCAGTGAGGGGGTTAGCACAGATACGCAGTATTTT. Protein product: CASSEGVSTDTQYF.

V usage is TRBV13 and J usage is TRBJ2-2; no definite D call. CDR1 is PRHDT, CDR2 FYEKMQ, per germline (reference sequence). Trimming removed 7 bases at V and 7 bases at J, with 16 bases between. The CDR3 contains 14 residues. CDR3 bases: TGTGCCAGCACCAATTCAAGGGCGGACGGGGAGCTGTTTTTT. It translates to CASTNSRADGELFF.

V usage is TRBV9 and J usage is TRBJ1-2; possible D gene TRBD1, 6 bases. This CDR3 has 14 amino acids. Germline V gene data show CDR1 as SGDLS and CDR2 as YYNGEE. The V and J ends lost 4 bases and 4 bases respectively, with 14 bases between them. CDR3: CASSMTGLAYGYTF. CDR3 nucleotide sequence: TGTGCCAGCAGCATGACAGGACTCGCCTATGGCTACACCTTC.

The rearrangement links TRBV6-5 to TRBJ1-2; possible D gene TRBD1, 6 bases. The ends were cut back, 7 bases at V and 4 bases at J, with 19 bases in the middle. Germline CDR1 reads MNHEY; CDR2 reads SVGAGI. The CDR3 loop spans 15 amino acids. CDR3 region: CASTRDTRLIYGYTF. Written as DNA, the CDR3 is TGTGCCAGCACCCGGGACACCCGGCTAATCTATGGCTACACCTTC.

Points on this clone: The junction departs from germline at one end; a sequencing error may be responsible. This chain connects TRBV7-2 to TRBJ1-1; 7 nucleotides align to TRBD1. Germline values: CDR1 SGHTA, CDR2 FQGNSA. The length of the CDR3 is 16 residues. CDR3 sequence (DNA): TGTGCCAGCAGCATAGCACCGGGACAGCAGAACACTGAAGCTTTCTTT. Amino acids: CASSIAPGQQNTEAFF.

By share, this clone counts as medium-sized. The chain is built from TRBV4-2 and TRBJ2-7, with a weak D call TRBD1 (5 bases). The germline V gene encodes CDR1 LGHNA and CDR2 YNFKEQ. V was pared by 0 bases and J by 0 bases, with 9 bases between. The CDR3 runs to 15 residues. Written as DNA, the CDR3 is TGTGCCAGCAGCCAAGATACAGGTTCCTCCTACGAGCAGTACTTC. Amino acids: CASSQDTGSSYEQYF.

The chain joins TRBV14 to TRBJ1-1; D ambiguous. The germline V gene has CDR1 SGHDN and CDR2 FVKESK. This CDR3 has 13 amino acids. V lost 2 bases and J 0 bases, leaving 4 bases between the germline ends. CDR3 sequence reads: CASSQIVNTEAFF. DNA of the CDR3: TGTGCCAGCAGCCAAATCGTGAACACTGAAGCTTTCTTT.

This clone appeared a single time. The rearrangement uses TRBV9 and TRBJ2-7; 7 nucleotides agree with TRBD2. Germline CDR1 reads SGDLS; CDR2 reads YYNGEE. V lost 5 bases and J lost 1; bases outside the gene matches: 9. This CDR3 region has 15 residues. The DNA for the CDR3 is TGTGCCAGCAGTCCGGGGGGTGCCTTATCCTACGAGCAGTACTTC. Translation: CASSPGGALSYEQYF.

The chain has TRBV5-4 and TRBJ1-1, with 8 bases fitting TRBD1. CDR3 length: 13 amino acids. The ends lost 5 bases at V and 6 bases at J; junction bases unmatched: 6. CDR1 and CDR2 (germline): SGHNT, YYREEE (reference sequence). As DNA, the CDR3 is TGTGCCAGCAGTTCCGACAGGGGCGCTGAAGCTTTCTTT. This encodes CASSSDRGAEAFF. Full variable domain (missing parts from reference TRBV5-4 and TRBJ1-1): ETGVTQSPTHLIKTRGQQVTLRCSSQSGHNTVSWYQQALGQGPQFIFQYYREEENGRGNFPPRFSGLQFPNYSSELNVNALELDDSALYLCASSSDRGAEAFFGQGTRLTVV.

The chain links TRBV7-9 to TRBJ2-2, with D perhaps TRBD2 (7 bases). CDR3 length: 18 residues. Trimming removed 5 bases at V and 8 bases at J, with 27 bases between. Germline assignment: CDR1 SEHNR and CDR2 FQNEAQ (reference sequence). This CDR3 is CASSTPRWGGQGDGELFF. The CDR3 coding sequence is TGTGCCAGCAGCACCCCTAGGTGGGGGGGCCAAGGAGATGGGGAGCTGTTTTTT. The full variable domain, with the rest looked up from reference TRBV7-9 and TRBJ2-2, is DTGVSQNPRHKITKRGQNVTFRCDPISEHNRLYWYRQTLGQGPEFLTYFQNEAQLEKSRLLSDRFSAERPKGSFSTLEIQRTEQGDSAMYLCASSTPRWGGQGDGELFFGEGSRLTVL.

The V call is TRBV19, the J call TRBJ1-2, with D perhaps matching TRBD1 (6 bases). The CDR3 consists of 13 residues. Germline V lookup: CDR1 LNHDA, CDR2 SQIVND (reference sequence). The V end was cut by 9 bases, the J end by 2 bases, with 13 bases between. The CDR3 reads CASRTELNYGYTF. The CDR3 region has the DNA TGTGCCAGCAGGACAGAACTAAACTATGGCTACACCTTC. The full variable domain, completed using reference TRBV19 and TRBJ1-2, is DGGITQSPKYLFRKEGQNVTLSCEQNLNHDAMYWYRQDPGQGLRLIYYSQIVNDFQKGDIAEGYSVSREKKESFPLTVTSAQKNPTAFYLCASRTELNYGYTFGSGTRLTVV.